Listed below are T cell receptor beta chains from one sample, sequenced in a study of CD8 T cells in Susac syndrome. A single record per CDR3 protein comes from TCRdb applying MiXCR to the immunoSEQ multiplex PCR reads. The data hold about 80,000 distinct CDR3 sequences, with about 93% observed a single time. Source material: CD8+ T cells from PBMCs. The receptors originated from a human donor in good health. CDR3s include the opening cysteine and the closing phenylalanine or tryptophan. A D gene is named only where the DNA matches it firmly. Only some rows state a clone size, as once, few, many or a class for expanded clones.

.,TRBJ1-2,.,TRBV28,TGTGCCAGCAGACCTAGGGGGATTTATGGCTACACCTTC,CASRPRGIYGYTF
.,TRBJ2-7,.,TRBV27,TGTGCCAGCAGCCCCATTCGTCCCTACGAGCAGTACTTC,CASSPIRPYEQYF
.,TRBJ2-2,.,TRBV15,TGTGCCACCAGCAGAGGAGGGGACGTGCTGTTTTTT,CATSRGGDVLFF
TRBD1,TRBJ2-1,.,TRBV5-4,TGTGCCAGCAGCTGGACAGGGTCCTACAATGAGCAGTTCTTC,CASSWTGSYNEQFF
TRBD1,TRBJ2-1,once,TRBV9,TGTGCCAGCAGCGTCGGGACAGTTGGTGAGCAGTTCTTC,CASSVGTVGEQFF
.,TRBJ2-5,.,TRBV5-1,TGCGCCAGCAGCTTGTACGGGGGAGGAGAGACCCAGTACTTC,CASSLYGGGETQYF
.,TRBJ1-2,.,TRBV20-1,TGCAGTGCTAGAGACGGATGGGAAAAAGGTGATGGCTACACCTTC,CSARDGWEKGDGYTF
.,TRBJ1-5,.,TRBV6-5,TGTGCCAGCGGTCCGGGGTATAGCAATCAGCCCCAGCATTTT,CASGPGYSNQPQHF
.,TRBJ2-2,once,TRBV20-1,TGCAGTGCTAGAGACCGTCGGGCAGAAAACACCGGGGAGCTGTTTTTT,CSARDRRAENTGELFF
.,TRBJ2-1,.,TRBV4-1,TGCGCCAGCAGCCAAGAAAGGGTCCTCCTCCTAGATGAGCAGTTCTTC,CASSQERVLLLDEQFF
.,TRBJ2-1,.,TRBV9,TGTGCCAGCAGCCCAGTGGACAATGAGCAGTTCTTC,CASSPVDNEQFF
.,TRBJ2-1,.,TRBV11-1,TGTGCCAGCAGCTTAGACGGGCAGGGGCAGTTCTTC,CASSLDGQGQFF
TRBD1,TRBJ2-5,.,TRBV6-5,TGTGCCAGCAGTTGGGACAGGGGAGGAGAGACCCAGTACTTC,CASSWDRGGETQYF
.,TRBJ2-1,once,TRBV7-2,TGTGCCAGCAGCTTTAGGGGGAGGTCCTACAATGAGCAGTTCTTC,CASSFRGRSYNEQFF
TRBD1,TRBJ2-7,.,TRBV6-1,TGTGCCAGCAGTCTTTCCGCGGGACAGGGGATGCGCGAGCAGTACTTC,CASSLSAGQGMREQYF
.,TRBJ2-4,.,TRBV20-1,TGCAGTGCTAGCGTCGGATTCGTAGCCAAAAACATTCAGTACTTC,CSASVGFVAKNIQYF
.,TRBJ2-1,.,TRBV9,TGTGCCAGCAGCTCCGAACCCGGTCCGGGGACAAATGAGCAGTTCTTC,CASSSEPGPGTNEQFF
TRBD1,TRBJ2-2,.,TRBV28,TGTGCCAGCAGTTTACGTCGACAGGGGTACACCGGGGAGCTGTTTTTT,CASSLRRQGYTGELFF
TRBD2,TRBJ2-2,.,TRBV28,TGTGCCAGCAGGCCCGGGACTAGCGTTCGGGCCGGGGAGCTGTTTTTT,CASRPGTSVRAGELFF
TRBD2,TRBJ2-1,few,TRBV7-3,TGTGCCAGCACCCCCGCGGGAGGGTACAATGAGCAGTTCTTC,CASTPAGGYNEQFF
TRBD2,TRBJ2-1,.,TRBV7-9,TGTGCCAGCAGCTTTCATAGCGGGGGGTTGAGGGTAGAGCAGTTCTTC,CASSFHSGGLRVEQFF
.,TRBJ1-1,.,TRBV6-5,TGTGCCAGCAGTTACTCGAAGGGTGAAGCTTTCTTT,CASSYSKGEAFF
.,TRBJ1-6,.,TRBV4-3,TGCGCCAGCAGCCAAGAGACAGGTGCCGAATCCCTCCACTTT,CASSQETGAESLHF
TRBD1,TRBJ2-5,.,TRBV27,TGTGCCAGCAGTGCCGGGACAGGGGGTTTCGGGACCCAGTACTTC,CASSAGTGGFGTQYF
.,TRBJ2-1,.,TRBV27,TGTGCCAGCAGTCCCTACTCCTACAATGAGCAGTTCTTC,CASSPYSYNEQFF
.,TRBJ2-7,.,TRBV2,TGTGCCAGCAGTGCGACAGCCTCCTACGAGCAGTACTTC,CASSATASYEQYF
.,TRBJ1-1,.,TRBV7-2,TGTGCCAGCAGCTTGGGACCCTACTCTCGAGAGGAAGCTTTCTTT,CASSLGPYSREEAFF
.,TRBJ2-7,.,TRBV5-4,TGTGCCAGCAGCTTACCCGGGACGCCAGCCGGCGAGCAGTACTTC,CASSLPGTPAGEQYF
.,TRBJ2-5,.,TRBV3-1,TGTGCCAGCAGCATCGCGGGGGCCGGGGAGACCCAGTACTTC,CASSIAGAGETQYF
TRBD1,TRBJ2-7,.,TRBV6-5,TGTGCCAGCAGTTACTTCGGGACAGCACCCTACGAGCAGTACTTC,CASSYFGTAPYEQYF
.,TRBJ2-5,.,TRBV9,TGTGCCAGCAGCGTAGCCGGCAGCCAAGAGACCCAGTACTTC,CASSVAGSQETQYF
.,TRBJ1-2,.,TRBV24-1,TGTGCCACCAGTGACCCCGAGGGTAGAGGCTACACCTTC,CATSDPEGRGYTF
TRBD2,TRBJ2-1,.,TRBV6-4,TGTGCCAGCAGTGGACCTAGCGGGGGGGATGAGCAGTTCTTC,CASSGPSGGDEQFF
.,TRBJ2-1,.,TRBV19,TGTGCCAGTAGCCCAAGGGGGGGAGGGGGATACAATGAGCAGTTCTTC,CASSPRGGGGYNEQFF
TRBD2,TRBJ2-1,.,TRBV9,TGTGCCAGCAGCGTAGGAACCAGCGGGAGGGCTGTTGAGCAGTTCTTC,CASSVGTSGRAVEQFF
.,TRBJ2-2,.,TRBV20-1,TGCAGTGCTAGAGATTATCGAACAGCTACCGGGGAGCTGTTTTTT,CSARDYRTATGELFF
TRBD2,TRBJ2-1,.,TRBV27,TGTGCCAGCAGTCACGGGACTAGCGGGAACAATGAGCAGTTCTTC,CASSHGTSGNNEQFF
TRBD1,TRBJ1-1,.,TRBV20-1,TGCAGTGCTAGAAAGGCAGGGGGAGGGGCTGAAGCTTTCTTT,CSARKAGGGAEAFF
.,TRBJ1-1,.,TRBV20-1,TGCAGTGCTGAGGGGGTTTCGGGCACTGAAGCTTTCTTT,CSAEGVSGTEAFF
.,TRBJ2-3,.,TRBV5-6,TGTGCCAGCAGCTTTCTCCCAGATACGCAGTATTTT,CASSFLPDTQYF
TRBD2,TRBJ2-5,.,TRBV2,TGTGCCAGCAGTGAAGCGCTTACTAGCGGGGGGGCTGAGACCCAGTACTTC,CASSEALTSGGAETQYF
.,TRBJ2-2,once,TRBV12-3/TRBV12-4,TGTGCCAGCGAGGTAGGGGCCGACGGGGAGCTGTTTTTT,CASEVGADGELFF
.,TRBJ1-5,.,TRBV19,TGTGCCAGTAGTCTTCTCAGTGTCGGCGCCCAGCATTTT,CASSLLSVGAQHF
TRBD2,TRBJ2-3,.,TRBV27,TGTGCCAGCAGTCCGGGGACTAGCGGGATCACGCAGTATTTT,CASSPGTSGITQYF
.,TRBJ1-1,.,TRBV29-1,TGCAGCGGATCCACAGGGAACACTGAAGCTTTCTTT,CSGSTGNTEAFF
.,TRBJ2-2,.,TRBV20-1,TGCAGTGCTACAAACTACGGGACCGGGGAGCTGTTTTTT,CSATNYGTGELFF
.,TRBJ1-2,.,TRBV27,TGTGCCAGCAGTGTAGGGGGGGGACCGGACACCTTC,CASSVGGGPDTF
.,TRBJ2-2,.,TRBV7-2,TGTGCGGCCCGAGCGAACACCGGGGAGCTGTTTTTT,CAARANTGELFF
.,TRBJ1-2,.,TRBV19,TGTGCCAGTAGTATAGTCCAGGGGCGGGACTATGGCTACACCTTC,CASSIVQGRDYGYTF
TRBD1,TRBJ1-2,.,TRBV27,TGTGCCAGCAGCCTCTACCCCACAGGGGGCATGTATGGCCACACCTTC,CASSLYPTGGMYGHTF
.,TRBJ2-1,.,TRBV7-9,TGTGCCAGCAGCTTAGTGTCCCCAGTGAACAATGAGCAGTTCTTC,CASSLVSPVNNEQFF
.,TRBJ2-2,.,TRBV9,TGTGCCAGCAGCGTCGGGGGGCGGTTTTCCGGGGAGCTGTTTTTT,CASSVGGRFSGELFF
TRBD1,TRBJ1-1,.,TRBV19,TGTGCCAGTACACAGGGGGTTGAAGCTTTCTTT,CASTQGVEAFF
.,TRBJ1-5,.,TRBV28,TGTGCCAGCAGTTTAGTGATCGCTGATCAGCCCCAGCATTTT,CASSLVIADQPQHF
.,TRBJ2-1,.,TRBV9,TGTGCCAGCAGCGTAGAGGCGGACAGACCTACCTACAATGAGCAGTTCTTC,CASSVEADRPTYNEQFF
.,TRBJ1-1,.,TRBV4-3,TGCGCCAGCAGCCTCGCAGGCACGACCTTCGGTGGCACTGAAGCTTTCTTT,CASSLAGTTFGGTEAFF
.,TRBJ1-1,.,TRBV4-1,TGCGCCAGCAGCCAAGCGGGGGGCGACGCTTTCTTT,CASSQAGGDAFF
.,TRBJ2-2,.,TRBV27,TGTGCCAGCAGTTTGGGCTTCCCCACCGGGGAGCTGTTTTTT,CASSLGFPTGELFF
TRBD1,TRBJ2-5,.,TRBV20-1,TGCAGTGCTAGAGCAGACGCTGGACAGGTGCAAGAGACCCAGTACTTC,CSARADAGQVQETQYF
TRBD1,TRBJ1-2,.,TRBV29-1,TGCAGCGTTGAGGACAGGGCTCATGGCTACACCTTC,CSVEDRAHGYTF